This T cell receptor (beta chain) was documented in a study of a mutant IDH1 vaccine in newly diagnosed glioma. Study context: Vaccine dosing followed radiotherapy by 4-6 weeks, or accompanied temozolomide cycles.

Germline CDR1 is SGHVS and CDR2 is FQNEAQ. Deletions cut 5 bases from V and 2 bases from J, with 10 bases between. CDR3 size: 14 residues. For this clone: Antigen unknown.

Time point specified: week 35, safety follow-up. One vaccine dose held 300 ug of mutant IDH1 20-mer peptide and came with topical imiquimod. The study gave patients eight vaccinations in weeks 1, 3, 5, 7, 11, 15, 19, 23. Libraries were prepared by immunoSEQ multiplex PCR; TCRdb keeps only in-frame clonotypes and omits some of them. Seen here are some 50,000 clones, almost 95% observed once, and the top ten hold less than 2.5%. This clonotype was sampled from a man aged 45-60 years with glioma. The V and J genes are TRBV7-8 and TRBJ2-1; D possibly corresponds to TRBD2 (6 bases). Source: PBMCs, taken from a glioma patient whose treatment included an IDH1 peptide vaccine. The CDR3 region has the DNA TGTGCCAGCAGCATCAAGCGGGCCTACAATGAGCAGTTCTTC. Translation: CASSIKRAYNEQFF.